The 12 T cell receptor beta chains listed next were all sequenced from one sample in a study of cytomegalovirus exposure and HLA in healthy donors (dated by TCRdb to 2015 to 2018). Library method: the immunoSEQ multiplex PCR assay. For the multiplex PCR, a mixture combining 60 forward primers for TCR Vbeta segments and 13 reverse primers for TCR Jbeta segments was used. In its TCRdb copy, this immuneACCESS table keeps in-frame sequences only and misses some clones. Where compared with another copy, unresolved V genes explain less than half of these, and the others have no known cause. This sample has approximately 100,000 clones in its table, and approximately 80% of those were observed once. The ten largest make up less than 15% of the sample. The sequenced sample consisted of PBMCs. These receptor sequences come from a woman between 40 and 55 years old in good health and CMV-seropositive.

The chain has TRBV19 and TRBJ1-1; 9 nucleotides align to TRBD1. CDR1 LNHDA and CDR2 SQIVND come from the germline V gene (reference sequence). The CDR3 length is 16 residues. The V segment lost 4 bases and the J segment 0 bases; nucleotides outside the gene matches: 6. Written as DNA, the CDR3 is TGTGCCAGTAGTACTCGGACAGGGGCACTGAACACTGAAGCTTTCTTT. It codes for CASSTRTGALNTEAFF.

This chain links TRBV7-9 with TRBJ1-2; TRBD1 aligns across 7 bases. The CDR3 is 18 residues long. From germline, CDR1 is SEHNR and CDR2 FQNEAQ (reference sequence). V gave up 5 bases and J gave up 4 bases; unmatched junction bases: 19. CDR3 DNA: TGTGCCAGCAGCCCCCGGCCGACAGGGTCAAGACGACTCTATGGCTACACCTTC. It encodes CASSPRPTGSRRLYGYTF.

V is TRBV30 and J is TRBJ2-1; 10 nucleotides agree with TRBD1. With 8 bases clipped from V and 3 bases from J, the junction kept 16 bases outside the gene matches. The germline CDR1 and CDR2 sequences are GTSNPN and SVGIG (reference sequence). There are 17 residues in the CDR3. Here the CDR3 reads CARTGTGVSLHYNEQFF. For the CDR3, the DNA is TGTGCCCGTACCGGGACAGGGGTTTCCCTTCACTACAATGAGCAGTTCTTC.

The chain uses TRBV6-5 and TRBJ1-2; D might be TRBD1 (6 bases). Per germline, CDR1 MNHEY and CDR2 SVGAGI. This CDR3 is built from 13 residues. The V end was cut by 6 bases, the J end by 4 bases, with 12 bases between. The CDR3 DNA reads as TGTGCCAGCAGCCAGACAGGCCTCTATGGCTACACCTTC. It specifies CASSQTGLYGYTF.

The rearrangement joins TRBV6-1 to TRBJ1-3, with D perhaps TRBD1 (6 bases). V gave up 6 bases and J gave up 0 bases, with 12 bases separating them. This CDR3 is 15 amino acids long. Looked up from germline, CDR1 is MNHNS and CDR2 is SASEGT. CDR3 DNA: TGTGCCAGCAGCGAGACAGGTCTCTCTGGAAACACCATATATTTT. The encoded protein is CASSETGLSGNTIYF.

The rearrangement uses TRBV10-1 and TRBJ2-3, with a weak D call TRBD1 (7 bases). Germline CDR1 reads WNHNN; CDR2 reads SYGVQD (reference sequence). This CDR3 is 17 amino acids long. Between the trimmed V and J ends, which lost 0 bases and 4 bases, there was a span of 17 bases. CDR3 nucleotide sequence: TGCGCCAGCAGTGAGTCGGAGGGAGACAGGGATCCAGATACGCAGTATTTT. Amino acid sequence: CASSESEGDRDPDTQYF.

This rearrangement joins TRBV27 to TRBJ2-7; D is unclear. The germline gives CDR1 MNHEY, CDR2 SMNVEV (reference sequence). The CDR3 runs to 12 residues. V was shortened by 4 bases and J by 2 bases, with 6 bases between the two germline ends. The CDR3 here is CASSSVPYEQYF. The CDR3 bases are TGTGCCAGCAGTTCCGTCCCCTACGAGCAGTACTTC.

This chain links TRBV7-9 with TRBJ2-5; TRBD2 aligns across 7 bases. This CDR3 comprises 14 residues. V lost 4 bases and J lost 3; bases outside the gene matches: 5. Germline CDR1 and CDR2: SEHNR and FQNEAQ (reference sequence). This CDR3 is CASSSMGGKETQYF. As DNA, the CDR3 is TGTGCCAGCAGCTCTATGGGAGGGAAAGAGACCCAGTACTTC.

The rearrangement joins TRBV15 to TRBJ2-5, with a tentative D call TRBD2 (5 bases). The CDR3 sequence is 13 residues long. The germline V gene has CDR1 LNHNV and CDR2 YYDKDF (reference sequence). V lost 4 bases to trimming and J lost 5 bases, with 11 bases between them. The CDR3 region is CATSNPTRETQYF. The CDR3 bases are TGTGCCACCAGCAACCCAACTAGGGAGACCCAGTACTTC.

The chain joins TRBV5-4 to TRBJ1-1; possibly TRBD1 for D (5 bases). Trimming pared 4 bases from V and 1 base from J, leaving 14 bases between. CDR1 and CDR2 (germline): SGHNT, YYREEE (reference sequence). The CDR3 totals 15 residues. CDR3: CASSLPQGGNTEAFF. CDR3 bases: TGTGCCAGCAGCCTCCCGCAGGGAGGGAACACTGAAGCTTTCTTT.

The chain employs TRBV18 and TRBJ2-3; 14 bases fit TRBD2. V lost 3 bases and J lost 2; bases outside the gene matches: 7. The CDR3 extends over 18 amino acids. Germline lookup yields CDR1 KGHSH and CDR2 LQKENI. The CDR3 bases are TGTGCCAGCTCACCCAGACAGGGACTAGCGGGGGACACAGATACGCAGTATTTT. It specifies CASSPRQGLAGDTDTQYF.

The rearrangement uses TRBV5-6 and TRBJ1-5; TRBD1 agrees at 7 bases. Losses at the gene ends were 1 base for V and 5 bases for J; bases not matched to a gene: 6. CDR1 and CDR2 from the germline V gene are SGHDT and YYEEEE. The CDR3 sequence is 15 residues long. DNA of the CDR3: TGTGCCAGCAGCTTGAGGGGGCAGGGTTATCAGCCCCAGCATTTT. Translation: CASSLRGQGYQPQHF.